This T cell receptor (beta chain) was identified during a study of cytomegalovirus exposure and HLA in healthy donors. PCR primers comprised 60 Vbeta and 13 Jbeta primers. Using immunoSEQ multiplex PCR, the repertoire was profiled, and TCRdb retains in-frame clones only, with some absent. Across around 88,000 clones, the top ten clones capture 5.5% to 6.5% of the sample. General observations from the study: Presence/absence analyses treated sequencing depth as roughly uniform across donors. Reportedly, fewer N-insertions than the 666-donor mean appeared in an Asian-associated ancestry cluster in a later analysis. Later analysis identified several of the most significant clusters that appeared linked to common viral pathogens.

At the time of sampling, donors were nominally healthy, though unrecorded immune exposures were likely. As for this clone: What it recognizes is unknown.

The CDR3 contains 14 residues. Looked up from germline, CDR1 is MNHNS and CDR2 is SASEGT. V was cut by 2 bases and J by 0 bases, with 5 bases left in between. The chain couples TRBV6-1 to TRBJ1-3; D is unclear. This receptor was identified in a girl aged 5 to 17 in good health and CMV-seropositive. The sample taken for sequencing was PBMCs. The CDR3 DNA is TGTGCCAGCAGTGAAATCTTCTCTGGAAACACCATATATTTT. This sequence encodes CASSEIFSGNTIYF.